Sequencing of this TCR beta chain was carried out in a study of T-cell memory formation after mild COVID-19. Whole-study results and caveats: While clones contracting from day 15 to 85 were balanced between CD4 and CD8, later expanders leaned CD4+.

5'RACE primed from the constant segment yielded TCR alpha and TCR beta cDNA libraries bearing sample barcodes and UMIs. TCRdb recomputed calls from the 5' RACE reads with MiXCR, one row per CDR3 protein. The sample has 550,000 to 600,000 distinct CDR3 sequences, roughly a sixth seen once; the top ten hold about 7.5%. This clonotype occurred a few times. Its antigen is not known. Germline CDR1 is LNHNV and CDR2 is YYDKDF (reference sequence). The V end lost 5 bases, the J end lost 3 bases, and 16 bases lay between the germline ends. The CDR3 totals 15 residues. The chain joins TRBV15 to TRBJ2-5; D is ambiguous. Sequenced input: PBMCs or a T cell subset sorted from them (not recorded which). This clonotype originated in an adult woman who had mild COVID-19 (a few samples of this study predate the infection). Cell type and time point are not known. CDR3 nucleotides: TGTGCCACCAGCGACGTGACAAGAACTGAAGAGACCCAGTACTTC. The encoded protein is CATSDVTRTEETQYF.